Below, one T cell receptor (beta chain) is given with its context. Its specific antigen is unknown. Within one base of it there is no much larger clone, and no base qualities were kept. These data originate in a study of blood T cell repertoires in COVID-19 (dated by TCRdb to between 2020 and 2021). About the investigation overall: Samples covering the acute and convalescent phases of COVID-19 were provided by collaborators in the United States, Italy and Spain. The prospective study material was composed of cDNA or gDNA derived from T cells, B-cell-depleted T cells, or PBMCs. Subjects who had been exposed to COVID-19, were actively infected with it, or had recovered from it provided the deeply sampled blood TCRbeta repertoires that made up the dataset. The repertoires were made available in a free public database intended to serve as a resource for research on the immune response to SARS-CoV-2. The samples were drawn from two sources: the first 160 participants of the ongoing ImmuneRACE study, and 1,200 or so subjects contributed by 6 global collaborators. The sample metadata nearly always contained a de-identified subject ID, COVID-19 status, age in years and sex. HLA class I and class II types, where available, came from metadata supplied by the sample provider rather than from assay-based typing.

Another Seattle source contributed samples from volunteer blood donors who had recovered from COVID-19. The collaborating institutions used their own protocols to collect whole blood in K2EDTA tubes. For TCRbeta analysis, collaborators shipped samples as frozen whole blood, isolated PBMCs, or DNA extracted from either of those sample types. Paper-wide results and their limitations: Clinical and demographic metadata were provided uncurated, with the amount varying by source and participant.

CDR1 and CDR2 are read off the germline V gene as SGDLS and YYNGEE. The CDR3, from cysteine to phenylalanine, totals 16 residues. Only the CDR3 DNA is retained, 48 bases long and in frame from the first base. V is reduced by 1 base and J by 5 bases, leaving a spacing of 19 bases between them. TCRbeta CDR3 regions were amplified from genomic DNA using the immunoSEQ Assay, a bias-controlled multiplex PCR. In the authors' own workflow: Within the assay, amplification of reference gene primers was used to estimate how many nucleated cells each sample contained. To quantify the absolute abundance of each unique TCRbeta CDR3 rearrangement, sequence reads were collapsed and filtered. Productive Simpson clonality was computed per sample as the square root of Simpson's diversity index over productive rearrangements. TCRdb mirrors the immuneACCESS table, restricted to in-frame sequences. Some clones are absent from its copies; in checked studies, under half trace to an unresolved V gene, and the reason for the others is unknown. V, J and clone size reflect that table, while D and trimming were determined from the DNA. This sample holds hundreds of thousands of clones; more than 75% were observed only once. Roughly 1.9% of the sample goes to the ten largest clones.

The rearrangement combines TRBV9 with TRBJ2-7; TRBD2 is a possible D gene, resting on 6 matching bases. The receptor was derived from a woman in her 30s who had recovered from COVID-19. The sequencing sample was made of peripheral blood. The nucleotide sequence reads TGTGCCAGCAGCGTAACAAGCGGGCATCCCTTAGACGAGCAGTACTTC. This sequence encodes CASSVTSGHPLDEQYF. Full variable domain (CDR3 extended with the reference TRBV9 and TRBJ2-7 proteins): DSGVTQTPKHLITATGQRVTLRCSPRSGDLSVYWYQQSLDQGLQFLIQYYNGEERAKGNILERFSAQQFPDLHSELNLSSLELGDSALYFCASSVTSGHPLDEQYFGPGTRLTVT.